This T cell receptor (beta chain) was obtained from a study of radiation and T cells in renal cell carcinoma. The time point is: baseline pretreatment blood. Indicated treatment: 15 Gy SBRT to primary tumor, nephrectomy 4 weeks later. TCRdb's copy holds only in-frame clones and misses some; the assay was immunoSEQ multiplex PCR. The sample records approximately 120,000 clones, approximately 82% being singletons. The CDR3 covers 15 residues. The germline V gene encodes CDR1 MNHEY and CDR2 SVGAGI. Unmatched junction bases numbered 10, after V lost 6 bases and J lost 3 bases. Sequencing used blood, obtained from a patient whose treatment included radiotherapy and nephrectomy. This receptor was identified in a woman in her sixties or seventies with renal cell carcinoma. The chain combines TRBV6-5 with TRBJ2-7, with TRBD1 matching 8 bases. Here the CDR3 DNA reads TGTGCCAGCAGCCGAACCGGGACAGGAAACTACGAGCAGTACTTC. This translates into CASSRTGTGNYEQYF.